This T cell receptor beta chain was sequenced for a study of blood T cell repertoires in COVID-19. Study details: T cells, B-cell-depleted T cells, or PBMCs supplied cDNA or gDNA.

Those who participated ranged in age from roughly 18 to 95 years and resided in about two dozen US areas. Authors' analysis steps: Amplification from reference gene primers served as the basis for estimated nucleated cell counts. TCRdb's copy holds only in-frame clones and misses some; the assay was immunoSEQ multiplex PCR. For V, J and clone size, that table is used; D and trimming come from the DNA. Seen here are about 370,000 clones, under 90% observed once, and the top ten hold approximately 1.5%. In the case of this clone: In the same sample, other DNA sequences code for this CDR3.

The CDR3 runs to 13 residues. V dropped 1 base and J dropped 6 bases, with 7 bases sitting between them. The V call is TRBV12-3 or TRBV12-4, the J call TRBJ2-1, with a possible D match to TRBD1 (5 bases). The source material was PBMCs or T cells enriched from blood (not recorded which). The clonotype comes from a woman aged 25 to 39 who had recovered from COVID-19. The CDR3 reads CASSLGRANEQFF. The CDR3 region has the DNA TGTGCCAGCAGTTTAGGCAGGGCCAATGAGCAGTTCTTC.